This is a list of T cell receptor beta chains from one sample in a study of T cells in Graves' hyperthyroidism and ophthalmopathy. From the multiplex PCR reads, TCRdb called clonotypes with MiXCR, one entry per CDR3 protein. Of fewer than 550,000 distinct CDR3 sequences listed, approximately 24% are singletons. Material: blood. These receptors were taken from a woman in her 30s with Graves' ophthalmopathy. The CDR3 runs from the conserved cysteine through the conserved F or W. The D gene is left open where the match is weak. For some rows the clone size is stated as once, few or many, or as a class when expanded; others skip it.

v_gene	d_gene	j_gene	abundance	CDR3aa	CDR3nt
TRBV27	NA	TRBJ1-6	NA	CASSFESSYNSPLHF	TGTGCCAGCAGTTTTGAGAGCTCCTATAATTCACCCCTCCACTTT
TRBV20-1	TRBD1	TRBJ2-7	many	CSALYSGTGAYEQYF	TGCAGTGCCCTTTACTCCGGGACAGGGGCTTACGAGCAGTACTTC
TRBV20-1	TRBD1	TRBJ2-5	NA	CSADGQDQETQYF	TGCAGTGCTGACGGACAGGACCAAGAGACCCAGTACTTC
TRBV12-3/TRBV12-4	NA	TRBJ2-7	few	CASSPQRTATYEQYF	TGTGCCAGCAGTCCGCAGAGGACGGCGACCTACGAGCAGTACTTC
TRBV18	NA	TRBJ2-7	many	CASSPLDGPYEQYF	TGTGCCAGCTCACCTTTGGACGGGCCCTACGAGCAGTACTTC
TRBV20-1	NA	TRBJ2-7	many	CSARDPGLKYEQYF	TGCAGTGCTAGAGACCCGGGACTGAAGTACGAGCAGTACTTC
TRBV30	NA	TRBJ1-2	few	CAWRRRRGYTF	TGTGCCTGGAGACGTCGAAGGGGCTACACCTTC
TRBV7-2	NA	TRBJ2-7	few	CASSLAASAMSF	TGTGCCAGCAGCTTAGCGGCTAGCGCCATGTCATTC
TRBV11-2	NA	TRBJ1-2	NA	CASSLVAFRAGADRGYTF	TGTGCCAGCAGCTTAGTAGCGTTTAGGGCAGGGGCAGATCGAGGCTACACCTTC
TRBV20-1	TRBD1	TRBJ1-2	many	CSASIGGQGYGYTF	TGCAGTGCCTCGATCGGGGGACAGGGCTATGGCTACACCTTC
TRBV7-3	NA	TRBJ2-5	many	CASSNMGFETQYF	TGTGCCAGCAGCAATATGGGGTTTGAGACCCAGTACTTC
TRBV7-2	TRBD1	TRBJ2-2	many	CASRRQGGTGELFF	TGTGCCAGCAGGAGACAGGGGGGCACCGGGGAGCTGTTTTTT
TRBV12-3/TRBV12-4	NA	TRBJ1-3	many	CASNPLSGNTIYF	TGTGCCAGCAACCCACTCTCTGGAAACACCATATATTTT
TRBV6-4	NA	TRBJ1-5	NA	CASSDVYPGTPANQPQHF	TGTGCCAGCAGTGACGTTTATCCGGGAACACCGGCGAATCAGCCCCAGCATTTT
TRBV19	NA	TRBJ1-2	many	CASSRVRDLAGYTF	TGTGCCAGTAGCCGCGTGAGGGACCTCGCTGGCTACACCTTC
TRBV6-5	NA	TRBJ1-4	once	CASSSGNGEKLFF	TGTGCCAGCAGTTCGGGCAACGGTGAAAAACTGTTTTTT
TRBV20-1	NA	TRBJ1-1	NA	CSATALMNTEAFF	TGCAGTGCCACTGCCCTCATGAACACTGAAGCTTTCTTT
TRBV27	TRBD1	TRBJ1-5	many	CASSLTGQGGVSNQPQHF	TGTGCCAGCAGTCTAACAGGACAGGGCGGAGTTAGCAATCAGCCCCAGCATTTT
TRBV7-9	TRBD1	TRBJ2-5	many	CASSLTGGSGETQYF	TGTGCCAGCAGCTTGACAGGGGGGTCCGGAGAGACCCAGTACTTC
TRBV20-1	NA	TRBJ2-7	few	CSARDPGVIYEQYF	TGCAGTGCTAGAGATCCAGGGGTAATTTACGAGCAGTACTTC
TRBV6-1	NA	TRBJ2-3	NA	CASNTYREDTQYF	TGTGCCAGCAACACATATAGGGAGGATACCCAGTACTTT
TRBV6-4	TRBD1	TRBJ2-5	many	CASSVRGRLWETQYF	TGTGCCAGCAGTGTGAGGGGGCGCCTTTGGGAGACCCAGTACTTC
TRBV20-1	NA	TRBJ2-4	many	CSATLGDGIKYF	TGCAGTGCCACCTTGGGGGACGGCATTAAGTACTTC
TRBV6-1	NA	TRBJ1-2	NA	CASSTRNGDYGYTF	TGTGCCAGCAGTACAAGGAACGGGGACTATGGCTACACCTTC
TRBV18	NA	TRBJ2-7	NA	CASSPVQIYEQYF	TGTGCCAGCTCACCGGTACAGATATACGAGCAGTACTTC
TRBV2	TRBD1	TRBJ2-4	many	CASTEDRASAKNIQYF	TGTGCCAGCACTGAAGACAGGGCTTCAGCCAAAAACATTCAGTACTTC
TRBV10-3	TRBD2	TRBJ2-7	NA	CAISMSGSGYEQYF	TGTGCCATCAGCATGAGCGGGAGCGGTTACGAGCAGTACTTC
TRBV11-2	NA	TRBJ1-2	many	CASSFNGADYGYTF	TGTGCCAGCAGCTTCAACGGGGCTGACTATGGCTACACCTTC
TRBV7-8	NA	TRBJ2-7	NA	CASSPYRLRSPYEQYF	TGTGCCAGCAGCCCGTACAGGTTGCGTTCCCCCTACGAGCAGTACTTC
TRBV2	NA	TRBJ1-1	many	CATAPGENTEAFF	TGTGCCACCGCCCCGGGAGAGAACACTGAAGCTTTCTTT
TRBV7-3	TRBD2	TRBJ2-3	many	CASSALGGTTDTQYF	TGTGCCAGCAGCGCTCTCGGGGGGACTACAGATACGCAGTATTTT
TRBV27	NA	TRBJ1-4	many	CASSLSVATGEGEKLFF	TGTGCCAGCAGTTTATCAGTCGCGACAGGAGAAGGTGAAAAACTGTTTTTT
TRBV7-6	NA	TRBJ2-2	many	CASSPTAGSGELFF	TGTGCCAGCAGCCCTACGGCAGGGTCCGGGGAGCTGTTTTTT
TRBV19	NA	TRBJ1-1	many	CASSIVGARMNTEAFF	TGTGCCAGTAGCATTGTCGGCGCACGGATGAACACTGAAGCTTTCTTT
TRBV6-5	TRBD1	TRBJ2-5	NA	CASSYSRGHETQYF	TGTGCCAGCAGTTACTCAAGGGGGCACGAGACCCAGTACTTC
TRBV5-6	TRBD1	TRBJ2-4	few	CASSPSGTVNIQYF	TGTGCCAGCAGCCCCTCCGGGACAGTAAACATTCAGTACTTC
TRBV6-4	TRBD2	TRBJ2-7	many	CASSAGGARTHAYEQYF	TGTGCCAGCAGCGCCGGGGGGGCGCGGACACACGCCTACGAGCAGTACTTC
TRBV27	NA	TRBJ2-2	few	CASSLSPNTGELFF	TGTGCCAGCAGCTTATCCCCGAACACCGGGGAGCTGTTTTTT
TRBV28	NA	TRBJ2-7	few	CASSLSSLGGSYEQYF	TGTGCCAGCAGTTTATCCTCGCTGGGGGGATCCTACGAGCAGTACTTC
TRBV19	TRBD1	TRBJ1-1	many	CASTDGQDHTEAFF	TGTGCCAGTACCGACGGACAGGATCACACTGAAGCTTTCTTT
TRBV3-1	TRBD1	TRBJ2-7	few	CASSQDYFKGQQEQYF	TGTGCCAGCAGCCAAGATTATTTTAAGGGACAGCAGGAGCAGTACTTC
TRBV15	NA	TRBJ1-5	NA	CATSMGLVGNQPQHF	TGTGCCACCAGCATGGGACTGGTAGGCAATCAGCCCCAGCATTTT
TRBV12-3/TRBV12-4	NA	TRBJ2-5	NA	CASSPIRWGTQYF	TGTGCCAGCAGCCCCATTCGTTGGGGGACCCAGTACTTC
TRBV5-1	NA	TRBJ2-7	many	CASSLVSGTVGYEQYF	TGCGCCAGCAGCTTGGTCTCCGGGACTGTGGGATACGAGCAGTACTTC
TRBV28	NA	TRBJ1-1	NA	CASSSTDSRNTEAFF	TGTGCCAGCAGCTCCACTGACAGCCGGAACACTGAAGCTTTCTTT
TRBV19	TRBD1	TRBJ1-1	NA	CASSRTGGGEAFF	TGTGCCAGTAGTAGGACAGGGGGCGGTGAAGCTTTCTTT
TRBV12-3/TRBV12-4	NA	TRBJ1-3	many	CASNRDFISGNTIYF	TGTGCCAGCAATCGGGATTTTATTTCTGGAAACACCATATATTTT
TRBV6-2/TRBV6-3	TRBD1	TRBJ1-1	many	CASSPDREGTEAFF	TGTGCCAGCAGTCCCGACAGGGAGGGTACTGAAGCTTTCTTT
TRBV10-3	TRBD2	TRBJ2-7	few	CAISDTSGSHEQYF	TGTGCCATCAGTGACACTAGCGGGAGCCACGAGCAGTACTTC
TRBV7-8	NA	TRBJ1-1	many	CASSLRERPEAFF	TGTGCCAGCAGCTTAAGGGAGAGACCTGAAGCTTTCTTT
TRBV20-1	NA	TRBJ2-7	NA	CSGGGETYEQYF	TGCAGTGGAGGTGGGGAAACCTACGAGCAGTACTTC
TRBV12-3/TRBV12-4	NA	TRBJ2-5	few	CAIGAYQETQYF	TGTGCCATCGGGGCTTACCAAGAGACCCAGTACTTC
TRBV7-2	TRBD1	TRBJ2-5	NA	CASSSPRDRGETQYF	TGTGCCAGCAGCTCCCCCCGGGACAGGGGGGAGACCCAGTACTTC